These 10 T cell receptor beta chains were all obtained from the same sample, sequenced in a study of cytomegalovirus exposure and HLA in healthy donors. In the PCR, 60 Vbeta and 13 Jbeta primers were used. Produced via immunoSEQ multiplex PCR; TCRdb's table is partial and in-frame only. The sample consists of about 98,000 clones, roughly 70% of them appearing once. Sample: PBMCs. The receptors were gathered from a male donor in good health and CMV-seronegative.

The chain is built from TRBV30 and TRBJ1-1, with a weak D call TRBD1 (5 bases). Germline CDR1 and CDR2: GTSNPN and SVGIG (reference sequence). The CDR3 length is 12 residues. Trimming shortened V by 0 bases and J by 8 bases, and 10 bases separated the two germline ends. CDR3 nucleotide sequence: TGTGCCTGGAGTGTAGCGGGGGTCGAAGCTTTCTTT. Its translation: CAWSVAGVEAFF.

The chain employs TRBV28 and TRBJ2-5; TRBD2 agrees at 12 bases. V lost 2 bases, J lost 9 bases, and 4 bases stayed unmatched. The germline gives CDR1 MDHEN, CDR2 SYDVKM. CDR3 length: 14 residues. As DNA, the CDR3 is TGTGCCAGCAGTTTAGGACTAGCGGGGCCCCCCCAGTACTTC. Its protein is CASSLGLAGPPQYF.

This clone appeared a few times. The chain joins TRBV6-5 to TRBJ1-1, with 7 bases matching TRBD1. This CDR3 contains 14 residues. Germline CDR1 is MNHEY and CDR2 is SVGAGI. V lost 5 bases, J lost 0 bases, and 3 bases stayed unmatched. The CDR3 region is CASSLTGMNTEAFF. The CDR3 DNA reads TGTGCCAGCAGTCTGACAGGGATGAACACTGAAGCTTTCTTT.

V and J are TRBV5-1 and TRBJ2-1; maybe TRBD2 (6 bases). Germline values: CDR1 SGHRS, CDR2 YFSETQ. Trimming removed 6 bases from V and 0 bases from J, with 13 bases in between. The CDR3 length is 15 residues. CDR3 in DNA: TGCGCCAGCAAGAACGCGGGGAGCTCCTACAATGAGCAGTTCTTC. Its protein is CASKNAGSSYNEQFF.

A remark on this clone: Different DNA sequences within this sample yield the same CDR3. The V gene is TRBV29-1, the J gene TRBJ2-7; 9 bases map to TRBD2. J lost 0 bases, V lost 6 bases, and 6 bases had no gene match. This CDR3 comprises 14 residues. Germline CDR1 SQVTM, CDR2 ANQGSEA. The CDR3 here is CSVEGGRASYEQYF. The DNA of the CDR3 is TGCAGCGTCGAGGGCGGGAGGGCCTCCTACGAGCAGTACTTC.

The rearrangement joins TRBV6-5 to TRBJ2-7, with TRBD1 as a possible D gene (8 bases). V lost 1 base and J 4 bases, leaving 17 bases between the germline ends. The CDR3 spans 16 residues. Germline values: CDR1 MNHEY, CDR2 SVGAGI. CDR3 DNA: TGTGCCAGCAGTTACTGGGCGACAGGGGAGGGGTACGAGCAGTACTTC. As protein: CASSYWATGEGYEQYF.

The genes are TRBV4-3 and TRBJ2-3, with 7 bases identical to TRBD2. This CDR3 has 15 residues. J lost 0 bases, V lost 5 bases, and 5 bases had no gene match. Germline values: CDR1 LGHNA, CDR2 YSLEER. CDR3 in DNA: TGCGCCAGCAGCTCGGGAGGTGGAAGCACAGATACGCAGTATTTT. It codes for CASSSGGGSTDTQYF.

This clone was picked up one time. The J gene is TRBJ2-1, the V gene TRBV27; tentatively, D is TRBD2 (5 bases). Trimming removed 0 bases at V and 7 bases at J, with 13 bases between. The CDR3 consists of 15 residues. Germline assignment: CDR1 MNHEY and CDR2 SMNVEV (reference sequence). The CDR3 DNA is TGTGCCAGCAGTTTATCGTCAGGAGGTCTTAATGAGCAGTTCTTC. It yields the protein CASSLSSGGLNEQFF.

The V and J genes are TRBV5-1 and TRBJ2-7; tentative D call: TRBD2 (5 bases). Germline lookup yields CDR1 SGHRS and CDR2 YFSETQ. This CDR3 comprises 15 residues. Trimming took 0 bases from V and 2 from J, leaving 12 bases between them. This CDR3 is CASSLATLVAYEQYF. Here the CDR3 DNA reads TGCGCCAGCAGCTTGGCCACACTAGTCGCCTACGAGCAGTACTTC. The full variable domain, its missing parts supplied by reference TRBV5-1 and TRBJ2-7, is KAGVTQTPRYLIKTRGQQVTLSCSPISGHRSVSWYQQTPGQGLQFLFEYFSETQRNKGNFPGRFSGRQFSNSRSEMNVSTLELGDSALYLCASSLATLVAYEQYFGPGTRLTVT.

This clone was seen only a few times. The chain has TRBV29-1 and TRBJ1-1; D is perhaps TRBD1 (5 bases). Between the trimmed V and J ends, which lost 5 bases and 0 bases, there was a span of 13 bases. CDR1 is SQVTM, CDR2 ANQGSEA, per germline. The CDR3 has 14 amino acids. CDR3 bases: TGCAGCGTTTCCCCGGCGGGGCTGAACACTGAAGCTTTCTTT. Amino acids: CSVSPAGLNTEAFF.